These T cell receptor beta chains were read from a single sample in a study of blood T cells in healthy people across ages. From the 5' RACE reads, TCRdb called clonotypes with MiXCR, one entry per CDR3 protein. The data contain roughly 2 million distinct CDR3 sequences, about 49% of them singletons. The sequenced material came from blood. These TCRs come from a middle-aged woman in good health. Each CDR3 is given with its conserved first and last residue. Each record gives: clone size, V gene, J gene, D gene, CDR3 protein, CDR3 DNA. A D gene is named only where the DNA matches it firmly. Clone size is given for some rows only: seen once, a few or many times, or a class if the clone is expanded.

>few|TRBV5-1|TRBJ1-2|NA
CASSLEGTTYGYTF
TGCGCCAGCAGCTTGGAAGGGACAACGTATGGCTACACCTTC
>NA|TRBV7-9|TRBJ1-6|NA
CASADYRDNSPLHF
TGTGCCAGCGCCGACTACAGGGATAATTCACCCCTCCACTTT
>few|TRBV15|TRBJ2-5|NA
CATSRESASETQYF
TGTGCCACCAGCAGAGAGTCAGCCAGTGAGACCCAGTACTTC
>NA|TRBV5-1|TRBJ2-1|TRBD1
CASGTGGYNEQFF
TGCGCCAGTGGGACAGGGGGATACAATGAGCAGTTCTTC
>NA|TRBV5-1|TRBJ2-1|NA
CASSYRTEKTNEQFF
TGCGCCAGCAGCTATCGGACAGAAAAAACAAATGAGCAGTTCTTC
>NA|TRBV7-2|TRBJ2-5|NA
CASSFAGTPSRETQYF
TGTGCCAGCAGCTTCGCCGGGACTCCCAGTAGGGAGACCCAGTACTTC
>NA|TRBV27|TRBJ2-7|NA
CASSFGQGLSSYEQYF
TGTGCCAGCAGTTTTGGGCAGGGGTTGAGTTCCTACGAGCAGTACTTC
>NA|TRBV7-2|TRBJ2-1|TRBD1
CASTLGTGYYNEQFF
TGTGCCAGCACCCTTGGGACAGGTTATTACAATGAGCAGTTCTTC
>NA|TRBV6-5|TRBJ1-4|NA
CASSYSWGVDEKPFF
TGTGCCAGCAGTTACTCATGGGGGGTTGACGAAAAACCGTTTTTT
>few|TRBV27|TRBJ2-3|TRBD1
CASKGQGLRDTQYF
TGTGCCAGCAAGGGACAGGGGTTGAGAGATACGCAGTATTTT
>NA|TRBV5-1|TRBJ2-5|NA
CASSGARTWQETQYF
TGCGCCAGCAGCGGGGCGAGGACATGGCAAGAGACCCAGTACTTC
>once|TRBV9|TRBJ2-1|TRBD2
CASSPRTSLIADEQFF
TGTGCCAGCAGCCCCCGGACTAGTCTTATTGCGGATGAGCAGTTCTTC
>NA|TRBV6-1|TRBJ2-7|NA
CASSEPQNEQYF
TGTGCCAGCAGTGAACCTCAGAACGAGCAGTACTTC
>NA|TRBV20-1|TRBJ2-7|NA
CSAAGRGSSYEQYF
TGCAGTGCCGCGGGCAGAGGGAGCTCCTACGAGCAGTACTTC
>few|TRBV6-6|TRBJ2-1|NA
CASSWAGMMSNEQFF
TGTGCCAGCAGCTGGGCGGGAATGATGAGTAATGAGCAGTTCTTC
>few|TRBV3-1|TRBJ1-5|NA
CASSQGWTGSRSNQPQHF
TGTGCCAGCAGCCAAGGCTGGACGGGGTCAAGAAGCAATCAGCCCCAGCATTTT
>once|TRBV6-5|TRBJ1-1|NA
CASSFSSHMNTEAFF
TGTGCCAGCAGTTTTTCATCACATATGAACACTGAAGCTTTCTTT
>NA|TRBV21-1|TRBJ2-1|NA
CASSKLSMGQGNNEQFF
TGTGCCAGCAGCAAACTGTCCATGGGACAGGGGAACAATGAGCAGTTCTTC
>NA|TRBV7-9|TRBJ2-1|NA
CASSVARQDEQFF
TGTGCCAGCAGCGTAGCTAGACAGGATGAGCAGTTCTTC
>NA|TRBV4-3|TRBJ2-7|NA
CASSQAAGLVAYEQYF
TGCGCCAGCAGCCAAGCTGCAGGTTTAGTGGCCTACGAGCAGTACTTC
>NA|TRBV7-2|TRBJ2-3|TRBD2
CVSSLQPGRLARTTDTQYF
TGTGTCAGCAGCCTCCAGCCCGGTCGACTAGCAAGAACCACAGATACGCAGTATTTT
>NA|TRBV4-3|TRBJ2-3|TRBD2
CASSQLLAGGPDTQYF
TGCGCCAGCAGCCAATTACTAGCGGGGGGGCCAGATACGCAGTATTTT